One and the same sample provided the 27 T cell receptor beta chains below, sequenced in a study of blood T cell repertoires in COVID-19. Method: immunoSEQ multiplex PCR; TCRdb's copy keeps in-frame clones and lacks some. The sample records a few hundred thousand clones, roughly 84% being singletons. Sequenced input: peripheral blood. These TCRs come from a human donor with COVID-19, enrolled during active disease. The donor label of this sample is uncertain.

The chain recombines TRBV11-2 with TRBJ1-5; 9 nucleotides match TRBD1. This CDR3 is built from 14 residues. The V gene end was trimmed by 6 bases and the J gene end by 6 bases; junction bases not matched to a gene: 6. In germline, CDR1 is SGHAT, CDR2 FQNNGV. The CDR3 is CASSRDRAGQPQHF. CDR3 coding DNA: TGTGCCAGCAGTCGGGACAGGGCTGGTCAGCCCCAGCATTTT.

V is TRBV7-9 and J is TRBJ1-4; 9 bases match TRBD1. Germline CDR1 is SEHNR and CDR2 is FQNEAQ (reference sequence). The CDR3 is made up of 15 amino acids. V dropped 5 bases and J dropped 7; count of bases not matched to a gene: 8. The CDR3 region has the DNA TGTGCCAGCAGCGCTCGACAGGGGGAAGGTGAAAAACTGTTTTTT. Protein: CASSARQGEGEKLFF.

V gene TRBV5-1 combines with J gene TRBJ2-5, with D possibly being TRBD2 (5 bases). The length of the CDR3 is 15 residues. CDR1 and CDR2 from the germline V gene are SGHRS and YFSETQ. With 5 bases removed from V and 0 bases from J, the gap between germline ends came to 14 bases. The CDR3 protein is CASRSGLRYQETQYF. CDR3 nucleotides: TGCGCCAGCAGGTCCGGACTCAGGTACCAAGAGACCCAGTACTTC.

This clone turned up a few times. The chain joins TRBV7-8 to TRBJ1-1; TRBD1 matches at 9 bases. The J segment lost 4 bases and the V segment lost 5 bases, leaving 5 bases of the junction unmatched. The CDR3 consists of 14 residues. Germline CDR1 reads SGHVS; CDR2 reads FQNEAQ. The CDR3 region has the DNA TGTGCCAGCAGCCCAGGACAGGGGAGCACTGAAGCTTTCTTT. Amino acids: CASSPGQGSTEAFF. The full variable domain, in which reference TRBV7-8 and TRBJ1-1 provide the parts outside the CDR3, is GAGVSQSPRYKVAKRGQDVALRCDPISGHVSLFWYQQALGQGPEFLTYFQNEAQLDKSGLPSDRFFAERPEGSVSTLKIQRTQQEDSAVYLCASSPGQGSTEAFFGQGTRLTVV.

With respect to this clone: The same CDR3 also results from other DNA sequences found in this sample. The gene calls are TRBV5-1 and TRBJ2-7, with 7 bases lining up with TRBD2. Trimming cost V 0 bases and J 1 base; bases outside gene matches: 4. Germline CDR1 is SGHRS and CDR2 is YFSETQ. The CDR3 is 15 residues long. The CDR3 is CASSLGGSGSYEQYF. The CDR3 region has the DNA TGCGCCAGCAGCTTGGGGGGTAGCGGGTCCTACGAGCAGTACTTC. The variable domain in full, with the rest retrieved from reference TRBV5-1 and TRBJ2-7, is KAGVTQTPRYLIKTRGQQVTLSCSPISGHRSVSWYQQTPGQGLQFLFEYFSETQRNKGNFPGRFSGRQFSNSRSEMNVSTLELGDSALYLCASSLGGSGSYEQYFGPGTRLTVT.

The V call is TRBV2, the J call TRBJ1-1; 11 nucleotides agree with TRBD1. The CDR3 sequence is 18 residues long. Per the germline V gene, CDR1 is SNHLY and CDR2 is FYNNEI. Trimming took 8 bases from V and 0 from J; bases not matched to a gene: 14. Here the CDR3 DNA reads TGTGCCAGCGAACGTAGCCGGAGGGACAGGGGGGTGAACACTGAAGCTTTCTTT. Residues: CASERSRRDRGVNTEAFF.

The chain carries TRBV7-9 and TRBJ2-2, with 8 positions matching TRBD2. The CDR3 sequence is 16 residues long. With 7 bases clipped from V and 5 bases from J, the junction kept 12 bases outside the gene matches. Germline V gene lookup returns CDR1 SEHNR and CDR2 FQNEAQ (reference sequence). Written as DNA, the CDR3 is TGTGCCAGCACAAAGGGAATGGCGGGAGGAACCGGGGAGCTGTTTTTT. Translated, it gives CASTKGMAGGTGELFF.

V gene TRBV11-3 combines with J gene TRBJ2-3, with 9 bases matching TRBD1. CDR1 and CDR2 (germline): SGHNT, YENEEA. The V gene end was trimmed by 5 bases and the J gene end by 0 bases; junction bases not matched to a gene: 6. The length of the CDR3 is 16 residues. The CDR3 DNA follows: TGTGCCAGCAGCCTAGGGGACAGGGTGAGCACAGATACGCAGTATTTT. This gives the protein CASSLGDRVSTDTQYF.

The chain has TRBV10-3 and TRBJ2-1; 7 bases line up with TRBD2. From germline, CDR1 is ENHRY and CDR2 SYGVKD. J lost 4 bases, V lost 6 bases, and 9 bases had no gene match. This CDR3 region has 15 residues. CDR3 sequence (DNA): TGTGCCATCAGGGGAGCGGGGACCCCATACAATGAGCAGTTCTTC. This gives the protein CAIRGAGTPYNEQFF.

This chain links TRBV5-6 with TRBJ2-5, with 7 bases matching TRBD1. Germline V gives CDR1 SGHDT, CDR2 YYEEEE. J lost 5 bases, V lost 2 bases, and 6 bases had no gene match. The length of the CDR3 is 14 residues. The CDR3 here is CASSLRGGGETQYF. The CDR3 nucleotides are TGTGCCAGCAGCTTACGAGGGGGCGGGGAGACCCAGTACTTC.

This chain uses TRBV9 with TRBJ1-4; tentatively, D is TRBD1 (6 bases). Germline-derived CDR1 and CDR2 are SGDLS and YYNGEE. Trimming shortened V by 0 bases and J by 4 bases, and 13 bases separated the two germline ends. The CDR3 covers 16 residues. CDR3 residues: CASSVADSSYNEKLFF. The CDR3 DNA follows: TGTGCCAGCAGCGTAGCGGACAGCTCTTATAATGAAAAACTGTTTTTT.

This chain links TRBV6-5 with TRBJ1-3; unclear D gene. The V and J ends lost 8 bases and 0 bases respectively, with 14 bases between them. This CDR3 has 15 residues. CDR1 is MNHEY, CDR2 SVGAGI, per germline. CDR3 DNA: TGTGCCAGCCTAAGGAACAGTGGCTCTGGAAACACCATATATTTT. This encodes CASLRNSGSGNTIYF.

The V call is TRBV18, the J call TRBJ2-7; 7 bases fit TRBD2. Trimming removed 1 base from V and 7 bases from J; junction bases left unmatched: 10. Germline CDR1 and CDR2: KGHSH and LQKENI. The CDR3 is made up of 15 amino acids. The CDR3 region has the DNA TGTGCCAGCTCACCACGCGGGAGAGGACCCGGGGAGCAGTACTTC. Protein: CASSPRGRGPGEQYF.

The count of this clone is one. V usage is TRBV11-2 and J usage is TRBJ1-1; D remains unclear. Germline CDR1 and CDR2: SGHAT and FQNNGV. This CDR3 region has 13 residues. Trimming removed 3 bases from V and 0 bases from J, with 5 bases in between. Written as DNA, the CDR3 is TGTGCCAGCAGCTTGAGCATGAACACTGAAGCTTTCTTT. This encodes CASSLSMNTEAFF.

V and J are TRBV30 and TRBJ1-6, with D perhaps TRBD1 (5 bases). Per germline, CDR1 GTSNPN and CDR2 SVGIG (reference sequence). The length of the CDR3 is 13 residues. With 5 bases removed from V and 4 bases from J, the gap between germline ends came to 9 bases. The CDR3 DNA is TGTGCCTGGGTCGGACATTATAATTCACCCCTCCACTTT. This codes for CAWVGHYNSPLHF.

The chain has TRBV23-1 and TRBJ1-5; no clear D. TRBV23-1 is noted as an ORF with a role that remains uncertain. V was shortened by 7 bases and J by 3 bases, with 13 bases between the two germline ends. CDR3 length: 14 amino acids. CDR3 nucleotide sequence: TGCGCCAGCACCCCGGTGGGCTTCAATCAGCCCCAGCATTTT. Encoded protein: CASTPVGFNQPQHF.

The rearrangement uses TRBV6-5 and TRBJ1-3; possible D gene TRBD1, 6 bases. V was trimmed by 6 bases and J by 4 bases, leaving 10 bases between them. The CDR3 runs to 13 residues. Per germline, CDR1 MNHEY and CDR2 SVGAGI. The CDR3 loop reads CASSEGVGNTIYF. The DNA of the CDR3 is TGTGCCAGCAGCGAGGGGGTGGGAAACACCATATATTTT.

The chain has TRBV28 and TRBJ1-2; 10 bases align to TRBD1. The CDR3 contains 17 residues. J lost 6 bases, V lost 2 bases, and 12 bases had no gene match. Germline CDR1 is MDHEN and CDR2 is SYDVKM. CDR3 sequence (DNA): TGTGCCAGCAGTTTAGTGGGACAGGGGCCTGCTTACGATGGCTACACCTTC. The encoded protein is CASSLVGQGPAYDGYTF.

V gene TRBV28 combines with J gene TRBJ2-7, with D maybe TRBD1 (6 bases). With 5 bases removed from V and 5 bases from J, the gap between germline ends came to 10 bases. CDR1 and CDR2 from the germline V gene are MDHEN and SYDVKM. CDR3 length equals 12 residues. CDR3 sequence (DNA): TGTGCCAGCAGTACTTACAGGGACGAGCAGTACTTC. Protein sequence: CASSTYRDEQYF.

DNA of the CDR3: TGTGCCAGTAGTATCGGGCAGGGTTCGCATTCACCCCTCCACTTT. It codes for CASSIGQGSHSPLHF. The chain combines TRBV19 with TRBJ1-6, with D possibly TRBD1 on 5 matching bases. With 3 bases removed from V and 8 bases from J, the gap between germline ends came to 14 bases. Germline CDR1 LNHDA, CDR2 SQIVND (reference sequence). This CDR3 has 15 residues. The full variable domain, its missing parts supplied by reference TRBV19 and TRBJ1-6, is DGGITQSPKYLFRKEGQNVTLSCEQNLNHDAMYWYRQDPGQGLRLIYYSQIVNDFQKGDIAEGYSVSREKKESFPLTVTSAQKNPTAFYLCASSIGQGSHSPLHFGNGTRLTVT.

The chain joins TRBV5-8 to TRBJ2-5; tentatively, D is TRBD2 (6 bases). The CDR3 is 14 residues long. Germline V gene data show CDR1 as SGHTS and CDR2 as YDEGEE. Trimming removed 2 bases from V and 5 bases from J, with 13 bases in between. In DNA, the CDR3 is TGTGCCAGCAGCTTTCCACGGGGGAGGGAGACCCAGTACTTC. This codes for CASSFPRGRETQYF.

The chain has TRBV5-4 and TRBJ2-3; possible D gene TRBD2, 6 bases. CDR3 length: 15 residues. The ends were cut back, 0 bases at V and 3 bases at J, with 11 bases in the middle. Looked up from germline, CDR1 is SGHNT and CDR2 is YYREEE (reference sequence). As DNA, the CDR3 is TGTGCCAGCAGCTTGGGACTAGAGTTAACAGATACGCAGTATTTT. It is translated as CASSLGLELTDTQYF.

The V call is TRBV28, the J call TRBJ1-4; the D is unclear. V lost 6 bases and J 8 bases, leaving 7 bases between the germline ends. CDR1 is MDHEN and CDR2 is SYDVKM in the germline V gene. The CDR3 is 11 residues long. The CDR3 DNA sequence: TGTGCCAGCAGGTCCTTGGAAAAACTGTTTTTT. Translating it yields CASRSLEKLFF.

This sequence joins TRBV30 and TRBJ2-1; TRBD1 is a possible D gene (6 bases). This CDR3 is built from 13 residues. CDR1 GTSNPN and CDR2 SVGIG come from the germline V gene (reference sequence). Trimming removed 7 bases at V and 2 bases at J, with 12 bases between. The CDR3 DNA reads as TGTGCCTTCCGGGACACCCCCTACAATGAGCAGTTCTTC. It codes for CAFRDTPYNEQFF.

This chain uses TRBV4-2 with TRBJ1-1; tentative D call: TRBD1 (6 bases). Trimming left V 0 bases short and J 5 bases short, with 22 bases between. The CDR3 extends over 18 amino acids. Germline values: CDR1 LGHNA, CDR2 YNFKEQ. Here the CDR3 reads CASSQDRSGAFGGTEAFF. CDR3 bases: TGTGCCAGCAGCCAAGATCGTTCAGGGGCGTTCGGGGGGACTGAAGCTTTCTTT.

This clone has just one count. This rearrangement joins TRBV7-9 to TRBJ1-1; D is possibly TRBD1 (6 bases). V dropped 4 bases and J dropped 2 bases, with 8 bases sitting between them. This CDR3 region has 13 residues. Germline V CDR1 and CDR2: SEHNR, FQNEAQ (reference sequence). The CDR3 sequence is CASSWGRNTEAFF. The CDR3 region has the DNA TGTGCCAGCAGCTGGGGGCGCAACACTGAAGCTTTCTTT.

J is TRBJ2-5 and V is TRBV19, with TRBD1 as a possible D gene (6 bases). The CDR3 length is 15 residues. Trimming shortened V by 1 base and J by 3 bases, and 12 bases separated the two germline ends. Germline lookup yields CDR1 LNHDA and CDR2 SQIVND (reference sequence). CDR3 in amino acids: CASSIGGRTEETQYF. For the CDR3, the DNA is TGTGCCAGTAGTATAGGCGGGCGGACAGAAGAGACCCAGTACTTC.